This is a list of T cell receptor beta chains from one sample in a study of beta chain features in type 1 diabetes. Using immunoSEQ multiplex PCR, the repertoire was profiled, and TCRdb retains in-frame clones only, with some absent. The sample holds about 640,000 clones, around 12% seen once. Sequencing was performed on naive CD4+ T cells from blood. The receptors here all came from a man younger than 45 with type 1 diabetes. Each CDR3 is given with its conserved first and last residue. A D gene is named only where the DNA matches it firmly. Expanded clones get a size class; other rows say once, few or many, or leave the size out.

j_call,d_call,v_call,clone_size,cdr3_aa,cdr3_nt
TRBJ1-6,.,TRBV27,.,CASSLIRRGSPLHF,TGTGCCAGCAGTTTAATCAGGCGGGGTTCACCCCTCCACTTT
TRBJ1-6,.,TRBV9,few,CASSPMMQHNSPLHF,TGTGCCAGCAGCCCTATGATGCAACATAATTCACCCCTCCACTTT
TRBJ2-2,.,TRBV7-6,few,CASSLRQEAGELFF,TGTGCCAGCAGCTTAAGGCAGGAGGCCGGGGAGCTGTTTTTT
TRBJ1-2,TRBD1,TRBV25-1,.,CASSSQGAGGDTF,TGTGCCAGCAGCTCCCAGGGGGCCGGAGGTGACACCTTC
TRBJ2-5,TRBD1,TRBV13,few,CASSFDRVETQYF,TGTGCCAGCAGCTTCGACAGGGTGGAGACCCAGTACTTC
TRBJ1-2,.,TRBV7-2,few,CASSLVDSPSGGYTF,TGTGCCAGCAGCTTAGTGGACAGCCCGTCTGGGGGCTACACCTTC
TRBJ2-7,.,TRBV9,.,CASIRAYEQYF,TGTGCCAGTATTAGAGCCTACGAGCAGTACTTC
TRBJ2-3,.,TRBV14,few,CASSWSFSETDTQYF,TGTGCCAGCAGCTGGAGCTTCTCTGAAACAGATACGCAGTATTTT
TRBJ2-5,TRBD1,TRBV18,.,CASSDRVQETQYF,TGTGCCAGCTCAGACAGGGTCCAAGAGACCCAGTACTTC
TRBJ2-5,.,TRBV21-1,few,CASSKARQGRRETQYF,TGTGCCAGCAGCAAAGCCCGACAGGGCCGACGAGAGACCCAGTACTTC
TRBJ2-7,TRBD1,TRBV9,few,CASSLQGQTSYEQYF,TGTGCCAGCAGCCTCCAGGGACAGACCTCCTACGAGCAGTACTTC
TRBJ1-5,TRBD1,TRBV6-1,few,CASSHQGTGNQPQHF,TGTGCCAGCAGCCATCAGGGGACAGGGAATCAGCCCCAGCATTTT
TRBJ2-5,TRBD1,TRBV6-5,.,CATSRKGQVLGTQYF,TGTGCCACAAGTAGAAAGGGACAGGTCCTGGGGACCCAGTACTTC
TRBJ1-2,.,TRBV5-6,many,CASSEGGYGYTF,TGTGCCAGCAGCGAAGGAGGCTATGGCTACACCTTC
TRBJ2-7,.,TRBV7-2,.,CASSLEPGVTFYEQYF,TGTGCCAGCAGCTTAGAACCAGGGGTGACCTTCTACGAGCAGTACTTC
TRBJ2-1,.,TRBV11-3,.,CASSSQGSYNEQFF,TGTGCCAGCAGCTCCCAGGGCTCCTACAATGAGCAGTTCTTC
TRBJ2-5,.,TRBV30,few,CAWASQETQYF,TGTGCCTGGGCTTCCCAAGAGACCCAGTACTTC
TRBJ2-3,.,TRBV11-2,.,CASSPQPVITDTQYF,TGTGCCAGCAGCCCGCAGCCCGTAATCACAGATACGCAGTATTTT
TRBJ1-6,TRBD1,TRBV10-3,few,CAISPGQGAAPLHF,TGTGCCATCAGCCCGGGACAGGGGGCCGCACCCCTCCACTTT
TRBJ1-6,.,TRBV4-2,few,CASSQDGYGGNAYNSPLHF,TGTGCCAGCAGCCAAGATGGGTATGGGGGAAACGCATATAATTCACCCCTCCACTTT
TRBJ1-2,TRBD1,TRBV25-1,.,CASSAPGQAYTF,TGTGCCAGCAGTGCGCCGGGACAGGCCTACACCTTC
TRBJ2-2,TRBD2,TRBV6-5,few,CASSRTSGGTGELFF,TGTGCCAGCAGCCGGACTAGCGGGGGCACCGGGGAGCTGTTTTTT
TRBJ2-1,TRBD1,TRBV6-4,few,CASSPMTGYNEQFF,TGTGCCAGCAGTCCGATGACAGGGTACAATGAGCAGTTCTTC
TRBJ2-1,.,TRBV6-6,few,CASSPPNRQHNEQFF,TGTGCCAGCAGTCCTCCCAATCGACAGCACAATGAGCAGTTCTTC